The T cell receptor (beta chain) described here comes from a study of blood T cell repertoires in COVID-19. Turning to the study itself: The samples span acute and convalescent COVID-19 from the United States, Italy and Spain. In each case, the material was cDNA or gDNA derived from T cells, B-cell-depleted T cells, or PBMCs.

V was pared by 1 base and J by 9 bases, with 2 bases of the junction left unmatched. Germline CDR1 and CDR2: SEHNR and FQNEAQ (reference sequence). The CDR3 sequence is 13 residues long. Sequencing used immunoSEQ multiplex PCR; TCRdb keeps in-frame clones, though not all of them. Counted here are 150,000 to 160,000 clones, about 90% occurring once; the ten biggest clones make up over 0.45%. The source of this sequence is a man in his forties or fifties with acute or convalescent COVID-19. The material sequenced was peripheral blood. The V call is TRBV7-9, the J call TRBJ2-1, with 8 nucleotides matching TRBD2. CDR3 DNA sequence: TGTGCCAGCAGCTTAGGGACTAGCAGTGAGCAGTTCTTC. Its translation: CASSLGTSSEQFF.